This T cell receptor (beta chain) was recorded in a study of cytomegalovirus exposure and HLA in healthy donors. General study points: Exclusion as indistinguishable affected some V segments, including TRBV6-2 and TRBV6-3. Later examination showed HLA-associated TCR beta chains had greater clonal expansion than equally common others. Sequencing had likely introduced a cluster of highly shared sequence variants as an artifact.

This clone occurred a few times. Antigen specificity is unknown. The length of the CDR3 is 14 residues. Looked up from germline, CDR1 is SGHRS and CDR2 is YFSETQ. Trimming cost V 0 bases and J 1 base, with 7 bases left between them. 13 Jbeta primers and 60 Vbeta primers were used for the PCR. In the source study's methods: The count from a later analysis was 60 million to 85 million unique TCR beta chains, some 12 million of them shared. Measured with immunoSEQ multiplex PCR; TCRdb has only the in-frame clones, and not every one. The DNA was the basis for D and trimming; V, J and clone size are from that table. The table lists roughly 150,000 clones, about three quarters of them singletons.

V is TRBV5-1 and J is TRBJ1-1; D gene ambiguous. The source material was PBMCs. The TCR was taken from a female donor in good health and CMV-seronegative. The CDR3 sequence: CASSLASGNTEAFF. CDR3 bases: TGCGCCAGCAGCTTGGCCTCAGGGAACACTGAAGCTTTCTTT.